The rows below give T cell receptor beta chains drawn from one sample of a study of blood T cell repertoires in COVID-19. Profiling relied on immunoSEQ multiplex PCR, and the TCRdb table lists in-frame clones only, not all of them. The profile covers under 200,000 clones, with 65% to 80% appearing a single time and roughly 8.4% taken by the ten largest. Input material: peripheral blood. All receptors come from a man in his sixties with acute or convalescent COVID-19. Both conserved end residues are part of each CDR3. Each record gives: V gene, J gene, clone size, D gene, CDR3 DNA, CDR3 protein. A D gene is named only where the DNA matches it firmly. Size values are once, few and many counts, or a class for expanded clones, and some rows have none.

TRBV4-1	TRBJ1-1	NA	NA	TGCGCCAGCAGCCAAGTTCTCTCACAGTTGAACACTGAAGCTTTCTTT	CASSQVLSQLNTEAFF
TRBV5-4	TRBJ2-3	NA	TRBD1	TGTGCCAGCAGCTTGGAAGGGGGCACATGGGCAGATACGCAGTATTTT	CASSLEGGTWADTQYF
TRBV5-1	TRBJ1-1	once	NA	TGCGCCAGCAGCTACGACGGGGAGCGGAACACTGAAGCTTTCTTT	CASSYDGERNTEAFF
TRBV18	TRBJ1-3	NA	NA	TGTGCCAGCTCACCATCCGGGAACGGAAACACCATATATTTT	CASSPSGNGNTIYF
TRBV19	TRBJ2-4	NA	NA	TGTGCCAGTAGTATGGTTTCTAGGGAGGCCATTCAGTACTTC	CASSMVSREAIQYF
TRBV6-1	TRBJ2-5	NA	TRBD1	TGTGCCAGCAGTGAACTGACAGGGCTTGAGACCCAGTACTTC	CASSELTGLETQYF
TRBV19	TRBJ1-1	NA	TRBD1	TGTGCCAGTAGTCCCCAGGGACAGCCGAACACTGAAGCTTTCTTT	CASSPQGQPNTEAFF
TRBV30	TRBJ2-7	NA	TRBD1	TGTGCCTGGATGGGACAGGGCCTCTCCTACGAGCAGTACTTC	CAWMGQGLSYEQYF
TRBV2	TRBJ1-5	NA	NA	TGTGCCAGCAGCACAGGAAATAGCAATCAGCCCCAGCATTTT	CASSTGNSNQPQHF
TRBV3-1/TRBV3-2	TRBJ1-4	once	TRBD1	TGTGCCAGCAGCCAAGAGACACAGGGGAATGAAAAACTGTTTTTT	CASSQETQGNEKLFF
TRBV6-2/TRBV6-3	TRBJ2-3	NA	NA	TGTGCCAGCAGCCCGCAGGACACAGATACGCAGTATTTT	CASSPQDTDTQYF
TRBV13	TRBJ2-1	NA	TRBD2	TGTGCCAGCAGCTTGGGACTAACGGACTACAATGAGCAGTTCTTC	CASSLGLTDYNEQFF
TRBV15	TRBJ1-1	NA	NA	TGTGCCACCAGCAGAGTTAGACAGTCAAACACTGAAGCTTTCTTT	CATSRVRQSNTEAFF
TRBV7-2	TRBJ1-4	once	NA	TGTGCCAGCAGCTCCAGAGGCGGGGATCAAGAAAAACTGTTTTTT	CASSSRGGDQEKLFF
TRBV4-3	TRBJ2-3	NA	TRBD2	TGCGCCAGCAGCCAAGATGATAGCGGGGGGGTGATGGATACGCAGTATTTT	CASSQDDSGGVMDTQYF
TRBV10-3	TRBJ1-2	NA	NA	TGTGCCATCAGTGAGGGCAGGAGGTATGGCTACACCTTC	CAISEGRRYGYTF
TRBV5-1	TRBJ2-1	few	TRBD2	TGCGCCAGCAGCATTACTACGGGGGGACTTTACAATGAGCAGTTCTTC	CASSITTGGLYNEQFF
TRBV12-3/TRBV12-4	TRBJ1-3	NA	NA	TGTGCCAGCAGGGTAGGGGTCGGAAACACCATATATTTT	CASRVGVGNTIYF
TRBV9	TRBJ2-3	NA	TRBD1	TGTGCCAGCAGCGTAGCACCCCCGGGACAGGGCGGCACAGATACGCAGTATTTT	CASSVAPPGQGGTDTQYF
TRBV5-5	TRBJ1-3	NA	NA	TGTGCCAGCAGCTGGGGGGACTCTGGAAACACCATATATTTT	CASSWGDSGNTIYF
TRBV30	TRBJ2-7	NA	NA	TGTGCCTGGAGTCCCCAGGGCCACGAGCAGTACTTC	CAWSPQGHEQYF
TRBV24-1	TRBJ1-2	NA	NA	TGTGCCACCAGCCCCCGACAGTTGCACTATGGCTACACCTTC	CATSPRQLHYGYTF
TRBV7-7	TRBJ1-4	many	TRBD1	TGTGCCAGCAGCATCCGGGACAGGGACTATAATGAAAAACTGTTTTTT	CASSIRDRDYNEKLFF
TRBV29-1	TRBJ2-1	NA	TRBD2	TGCAGCGTTGACTTTTCGGGACTAGCGGGGGGCCCCTCCTACAATGAGCAGTTCTTC	CSVDFSGLAGGPSYNEQFF
TRBV5-1	TRBJ2-7	NA	NA	TGCGCCAGCAGCCCCCAAGGGGGCGAGCAGTACTTC	CASSPQGGEQYF
TRBV7-6	TRBJ2-1	few	TRBD1	TGTGCCAGCAGCACCCGCAGGGGGAGTTCAAATGAGCAGTTCTTC	CASSTRRGSSNEQFF
TRBV11-2	TRBJ2-7	NA	TRBD1	TGTGCCAGCAGCTTAGACGGGACAGGGTCCTACGAGCAGTACTTC	CASSLDGTGSYEQYF
TRBV7-8	TRBJ2-2	NA	NA	TGTGCCAGCAGCCCACGACCAGCAGGGGAGGGACCCGGGGAGCTGTTTTTT	CASSPRPAGEGPGELFF
TRBV18	TRBJ1-3	NA	NA	TGTGCCAGCTCACCCACGCAGGGAAGAAACACCATATATTTT	CASSPTQGRNTIYF
TRBV24-1	TRBJ2-3	NA	TRBD2	TGTGCCACCAGTGACCCGGGACTAGCAGATACGCAGTATTTT	CATSDPGLADTQYF
TRBV3-1/TRBV3-2	TRBJ1-2	NA	TRBD1	TGTGCCAGCAGTCAATTCCGGGACAGCAAAAACTATGGCTACACCTTC	CASSQFRDSKNYGYTF
TRBV3-1/TRBV3-2	TRBJ1-2	NA	TRBD1	TGTGCCAGCAGCCCTTCCCGATCGGGAGGGGGCAATGGCTACACCTTC	CASSPSRSGGGNGYTF
TRBV10-2	TRBJ2-7	few	TRBD2	TGCGCCAGCAGTTCCGGGGGGGAATACGAGCAGTACTTC	CASSSGGEYEQYF